A single sample gave rise to the 19 T cell receptor beta chains below, sequenced in a study of T cells in Graves' hyperthyroidism and ophthalmopathy. Amplified TCR beta CDR3 regions came from RNA transcripts. RT-PCR in the first round (using the HTBI primer set) targeted the TCR CDR3. TCRdb fed the multiplex PCR reads into MiXCR, producing one record per CDR3 protein. The table has some 400,000 distinct CDR3 sequences, roughly 13% seen once. Sequencing used blood. The receptor source for this set is a man aged 30 to 45 with Graves' hyperthyroidism that later progressed to Graves' ophthalmopathy.

The sample holds a few counts of this clonotype. The chain recombines TRBV19 with TRBJ1-2; D is unclear. The V gene lost 2 bases and the J gene lost 3 bases, with 7 bases spanning the gap. The germline gives CDR1 LNHDA, CDR2 SQIVND (reference sequence). The CDR3 covers 13 residues. The DNA of the CDR3 is TGTGCCAGTAGTATACTGGAGGACTATGGCTACACCTTC. It translates to CASSILEDYGYTF.

In this sample, this clonotype turned up a few times. CDR3 loop: CASSLLLGQADPSDGYTF. The CDR3 region has the DNA TGTGCCAGCAGCTTGCTCCTGGGACAGGCCGACCCGAGCGATGGCTACACCTTC. The J gene is TRBJ1-2, the V gene TRBV5-6; 8 bases align to TRBD1. CDR3 length: 18 residues. CDR1 is SGHDT, CDR2 YYEEEE, per germline. V was pared by 1 base and J by 6 bases, with 17 bases of the junction left unmatched.

The chain's CDR3 is CASSVDLSSYNEQFF. In nucleotides, the CDR3 is TGTGCCAGCAGCGTGGACTTAAGCTCCTACAATGAGCAGTTCTTC. This chain joins TRBV7-9 and TRBJ2-1, with D possibly TRBD2 on 5 matching bases. The CDR3 has 15 amino acids. V lost 5 bases, J lost 0 bases, and 11 bases lay in between. Germline values: CDR1 SEHNR, CDR2 FQNEAQ (reference sequence). Drawing the rest from reference TRBV7-9 and TRBJ2-1, the complete variable domain is DTGVSQNPRHKITKRGQNVTFRCDPISEHNRLYWYRQTLGQGPEFLTYFQNEAQLEKSRLLSDRFSAERPKGSFSTLEIQRTEQGDSAMYLCASSVDLSSYNEQFFGPGTRLTVL.

This chain joins TRBV19 and TRBJ1-5; D gene uncertain. Germline V gene data show CDR1 as LNHDA and CDR2 as SQIVND (reference sequence). The CDR3 runs 13 residues. V was shortened by 3 bases and J by 8 bases, with 11 bases between the two germline ends. CDR3 nucleotide sequence: TGTGCCAGTAGTATTGGTCGTGGTGAGCCCCAGCATTTT. The encoded protein is CASSIGRGEPQHF. Together with reference TRBV19 and TRBJ1-5, the CDR3 gives the full variable domain: DGGITQSPKYLFRKEGQNVTLSCEQNLNHDAMYWYRQDPGQGLRLIYYSQIVNDFQKGDIAEGYSVSREKKESFPLTVTSAQKNPTAFYLCASSIGRGEPQHFGDGTRLSIL.

In this sample, this clonotype turned up many times. The chain links TRBV7-9 to TRBJ2-1, with D possibly being TRBD2 (6 bases). The CDR3 contains 17 residues. Germline-derived CDR1 and CDR2 are SEHNR and FQNEAQ (reference sequence). Trimming took off 0 bases at V and 4 bases at J, with 16 bases between the two ends. In nucleotides, the CDR3 is TGTGCCAGCAGCTTAGCGCGCGGGGCGGGGCAATACAATGAGCAGTTCTTC. Translation: CASSLARGAGQYNEQFF.

This clonotype was recorded at least ten times. The chain combines TRBV2 with TRBJ1-3, with 10 bases aligning to TRBD1. V was clipped by 8 bases and J by 8 bases; unmatched bases: 6. Looked up from germline, CDR1 is SNHLY and CDR2 is FYNNEI. The CDR3 loop spans 13 amino acids. The CDR3, as DNA: TGTGCCAGCTCTCGGGACAGGGGAGACACCATATATTTT. The encoded protein is CASSRDRGDTIYF.

This clonotype was recorded many times. The V and J genes are TRBV2 and TRBJ2-7; D may match TRBD1 or TRBD2 (5 bases each). The length of the CDR3 is 16 residues. Germline lookup yields CDR1 SNHLY and CDR2 FYNNEI. The ends were cut back, 3 bases at V and 6 bases at J, with 21 bases in the middle. The CDR3 region has the DNA TGTGCCAGCAGTGAGTACCCTGGGGACCTGAGACCCGAGCAGTACTTC. Translated: CASSEYPGDLRPEQYF.

This clonotype was seen ten or more times. The V gene is TRBV7-9, the J gene TRBJ2-7; 10 nucleotides match TRBD1. The germline gives CDR1 SEHNR, CDR2 FQNEAQ (reference sequence). This CDR3 spans 16 amino acids. Trimming cost V 0 bases and J 6 bases; bases outside gene matches: 8. CDR3 sequence (DNA): TGTGCCAGCAGCTTAGCGGCGGGACAGGGGACGGGCGAGCAGTACTTC. Translating gives CASSLAAGQGTGEQYF.

This clonotype occurred many times. The chain joins TRBV20-1 to TRBJ1-6; no clear D gene. CDR3 length: 13 amino acids. V was pared by 1 base and J by 8 bases, with 9 bases between. Germline CDR1 DFQATT, CDR2 SNEGSKA (reference sequence). The CDR3 region is CSARVRTDSPLHF. For the CDR3, the DNA is TGCAGTGCTAGAGTCAGGACGGATTCACCCCTCCACTTT.

This rearrangement joins TRBV20-1 to TRBJ1-1, with D perhaps TRBD1 (6 bases). The CDR3 runs 14 residues. V dropped 4 bases and J dropped 1 base, with 13 bases sitting between them. Germline values: CDR1 DFQATT, CDR2 SNEGSKA (reference sequence). This chain's CDR3 is CSAKQGGANTEAFF. CDR3 sequence (DNA): TGCAGTGCTAAACAGGGAGGGGCGAACACTGAAGCTTTCTTT.

The genes are TRBV12-3 or TRBV12-4 and TRBJ2-1; D remains unclear. V was trimmed by 7 bases and J by 6 bases, leaving 13 bases between them. The CDR3 contains 13 residues. The DNA of the CDR3 is TGTGCCAGCAACTCACGGAAGGGCAATGAGCAGTTCTTC. It translates to CASNSRKGNEQFF.

This rearrangement joins TRBV6-6 to TRBJ2-2, with D possibly being TRBD1 or TRBD2 (6 bases each). Trimming cost V 0 bases and J 6 bases, with 8 bases left between them. The germline CDR1 and CDR2 sequences are MNHNY and SVGAGI (reference sequence). This CDR3 is built from 14 residues. Here the CDR3 reads CASSYSRGAGELFF. The CDR3 nucleotides read TGTGCCAGCAGTTACTCAAGGGGGGCCGGGGAGCTGTTTTTT.

This clonotype was observed a handful of times. The genes are TRBV6-5 and TRBJ2-1; D tentatively fits TRBD1 or TRBD2 (6 bases each). Trimming took 0 bases from V and 0 from J, leaving 15 bases between them. Germline lookup yields CDR1 MNHEY and CDR2 SVGAGI. The CDR3 length is 18 residues. DNA of the CDR3: TGTGCCAGCAGTTACTCTTTGCTCGGGGGCAGCTCCTACAATGAGCAGTTCTTC. Its translation: CASSYSLLGGSSYNEQFF.

CDR3 amino acids: CASSPWDRGRFGTDTQYF. The CDR3 DNA reads TGTGCCAGCAGCCCATGGGACAGGGGGCGTTTCGGCACAGATACGCAGTATTTT. The chain has TRBV7-2 and TRBJ2-3; 12 nucleotides align to TRBD1. Germline V gene lookup returns CDR1 SGHTA and CDR2 FQGNSA. This CDR3 has 18 residues. Germline trimming cut 5 bases from V and 1 base from J; bases unmatched to any gene: 10.

The sample holds many counts of this clonotype. The J gene is TRBJ2-7, the V gene TRBV20-1, with 9 bases aligning to TRBD2. The CDR3 is 15 residues long. With V trimmed by 0 bases and J by 5 bases, 8 bases remained unmatched. CDR1 and CDR2 (germline): DFQATT, SNEGSKA (reference sequence). The CDR3 loop is CSAREEGGGADEQYF. Here the CDR3 DNA reads TGCAGTGCTAGAGAGGAGGGCGGGGGGGCCGACGAGCAGTACTTC.

CDR3 protein: CASSYGRRGNTIYF. The CDR3, as DNA: TGTGCCAGCAGTTACGGGCGGCGAGGAAACACCATATATTTT. The chain recombines TRBV6-2 or TRBV6-3 with TRBJ1-3; D unresolved. The length of the CDR3 is 14 residues. Germline CDR1 MNHEY, CDR2 SVGEGT. V was cut by 2 bases and J by 4 bases, with 9 bases left in between.

The chain has TRBV20-1 and TRBJ2-2, with D possibly TRBD1 on 5 matching bases. Between the trimmed V and J ends, which lost 3 bases and 13 bases, there was a span of 12 bases. The CDR3 covers 11 residues. Germline CDR1 and CDR2: DFQATT and SNEGSKA (reference sequence). The CDR3 sequence is CSASLGLGLFF. The CDR3 nucleotides read TGCAGTGCTAGTCTGGGGCTTGGGCTGTTTTTT.

This clonotype was counted only a few times. The chain joins TRBV7-2 to TRBJ2-7, with 7 bases aligning to TRBD1. V shed 2 bases, J shed 0 bases, and the junction held 7 bases outside the gene matches. The CDR3 runs to 16 residues. Germline V CDR1 and CDR2: SGHTA, FQGNSA. The CDR3 sequence is CASSLYAGGSSYEQYF. The CDR3 DNA reads as TGTGCCAGCAGCTTATACGCAGGGGGTTCCTCCTACGAGCAGTACTTC.

This clonotype was seen ten or more times. V gene TRBV20-1 combines with J gene TRBJ1-4, with TRBD1 identical over 9 bases. The CDR3 is made up of 12 amino acids. V dropped 6 bases and J dropped 6; count of bases not matched to a gene: 2. In germline, CDR1 is DFQATT, CDR2 SNEGSKA (reference sequence). The CDR3 reads CSAGQGYEKLFF. In DNA, the CDR3 is TGCAGTGCGGGACAGGGATATGAAAAACTGTTTTTT.